This T cell receptor beta chain was found in a study of blood T cell repertoires in COVID-19. Study information: The United States, Italy and Spain provided the acute and convalescent COVID-19 samples. From T cells, B-cell-depleted T cells, or PBMCs came the material, which was cDNA or gDNA.

In the authors' workflow: For nucleated cells, counts were estimated from reference gene primer amplification. Assay: immunoSEQ multiplex PCR; the TCRdb copy retains only in-frame clones and omits some. From that table come the V and J calls and clone size; the DNA was used to work out D and trimming. The data show about 140,000 clones, approximately 90% seen once. Sequenced input: peripheral blood. The TCR sequence derives from a woman older than 75 with acute or convalescent COVID-19.

CDR3 bases: TGTGCCAGTAGTCGGCCCCAGGGGGCGGTGAACACTGAAGCTTTCTTT. It specifies CASSRPQGAVNTEAFF. V is TRBV19 and J is TRBJ1-1, with TRBD1 identical over 8 bases. Germline CDR1 LNHDA, CDR2 SQIVND (reference sequence). V was pared by 5 bases and J by 0 bases, with 8 bases of the junction left unmatched. The CDR3 runs to 16 residues.